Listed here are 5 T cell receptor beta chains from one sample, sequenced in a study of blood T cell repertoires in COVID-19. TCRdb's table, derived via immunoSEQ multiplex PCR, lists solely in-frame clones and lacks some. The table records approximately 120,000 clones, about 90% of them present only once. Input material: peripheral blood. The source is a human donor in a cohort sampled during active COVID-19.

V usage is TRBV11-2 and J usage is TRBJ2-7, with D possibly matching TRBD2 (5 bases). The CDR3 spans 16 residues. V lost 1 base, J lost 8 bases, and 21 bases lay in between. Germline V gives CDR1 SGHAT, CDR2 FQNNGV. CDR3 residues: CASSLVGEGAGPKQYF. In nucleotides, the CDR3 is TGTGCCAGCAGCTTAGTTGGTGAGGGTGCGGGTCCCAAGCAGTACTTC.

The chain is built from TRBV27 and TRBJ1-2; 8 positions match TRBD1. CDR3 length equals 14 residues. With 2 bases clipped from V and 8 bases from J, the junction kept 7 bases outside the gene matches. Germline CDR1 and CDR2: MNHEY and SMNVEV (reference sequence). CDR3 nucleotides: TGTGCCAGCAGTTTAAACCCAGGGGGCCCAGGCTACACCTTC. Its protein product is CASSLNPGGPGYTF.

CDR3 sequence: CATSSTGITEAFF. The CDR3 DNA sequence: TGTGCCACCAGTTCGACAGGGATTACTGAAGCTTTCTTT. V and J are TRBV24-1 and TRBJ1-1; TRBD1 matches at 7 bases. CDR1 and CDR2 from the germline V gene are KGHDR and SFDVKD. V lost 6 bases and J lost 5; bases outside the gene matches: 5. The CDR3 extends over 13 amino acids.

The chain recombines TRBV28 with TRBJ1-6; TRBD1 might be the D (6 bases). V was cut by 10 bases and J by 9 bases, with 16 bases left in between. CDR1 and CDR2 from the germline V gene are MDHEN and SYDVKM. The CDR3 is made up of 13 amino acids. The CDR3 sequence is CAILGGSGSPLHF. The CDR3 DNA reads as TGTGCCATCCTAGGGGGTTCTGGTTCACCCCTCCACTTT.

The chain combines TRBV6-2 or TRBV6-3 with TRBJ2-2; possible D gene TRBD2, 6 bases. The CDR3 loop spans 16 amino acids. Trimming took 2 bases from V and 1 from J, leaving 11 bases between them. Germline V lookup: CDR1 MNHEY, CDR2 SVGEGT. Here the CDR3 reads CASSYVGRENTGELFF. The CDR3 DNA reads TGTGCCAGCAGTTACGTCGGGCGGGAGAACACCGGGGAGCTGTTTTTT.